The sequence of this TCR beta chain was determined in a study of T cell responses to AZD1222 COVID-19 vaccine. Study details: Timing groups of about 4 and about 12 weeks for second doses were pooled. General study findings and limits: Spike was spanned by vaccine-associated CD4 TCRs, with dominance at 160-218 and 743-854.

Germline CDR1 is SGHTA and CDR2 is FQGNSA. J lost 3 bases, V lost 4 bases, and 7 bases had no gene match. The length of the CDR3 is 15 residues. Worth noting for this clone: The antigen remains undetermined.

Sequenced by immunoSEQ multiplex PCR; TCRdb stores in-frame clones only, minus some. The sample holds around 200,000 clones, 93% seen once. The V call is TRBV7-2, the J call TRBJ2-7, with 9 nucleotides matching TRBD1. The TCR comes from an adult in good health. Specimen: peripheral blood, collected on day 0 of AZD1222 vaccination. The CDR3 DNA is TGTGCCAGCAGCTGGGATGGACAGGGGTTCTACGAGCAGTACTTC. It is translated as CASSWDGQGFYEQYF.